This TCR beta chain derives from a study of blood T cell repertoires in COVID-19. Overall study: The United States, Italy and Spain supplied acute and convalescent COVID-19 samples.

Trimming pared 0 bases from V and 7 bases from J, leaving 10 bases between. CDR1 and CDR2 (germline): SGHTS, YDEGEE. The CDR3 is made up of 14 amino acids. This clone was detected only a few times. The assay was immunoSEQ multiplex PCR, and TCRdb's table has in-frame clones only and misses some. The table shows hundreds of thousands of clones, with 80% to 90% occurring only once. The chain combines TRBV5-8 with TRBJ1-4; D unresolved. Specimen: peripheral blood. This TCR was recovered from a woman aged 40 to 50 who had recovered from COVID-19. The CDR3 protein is CASSLAGVGEKLFF. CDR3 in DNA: TGTGCCAGCAGCTTGGCCGGAGTAGGTGAAAAACTGTTTTTT. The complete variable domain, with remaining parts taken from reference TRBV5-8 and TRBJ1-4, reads EAGVTQSPTHLIKTRGQQATLRCSPISGHTSVYWYQQALGLGLQFLLWYDEGEERNRGNFPPRFSGRQFPNYSSELNVNALELEDSALYLCASSLAGVGEKLFFGSGTQLSVL.